Presented here are 32 T cell receptor beta chains from one specimen sequenced in a study of T cell responses to AZD1222 COVID-19 vaccine. Data came from immunoSEQ multiplex PCR; TCRdb stores just in-frame clones and leaves some out. The data contain roughly 40,000 clones, around 90% of them singletons. Here the sequenced sample was peripheral blood, taken 28 days after the second dose of the MenACWY control vaccine. The receptor set was obtained from an adult who received the MenACWY meningococcal vaccine as a control.

The genes are TRBV9 and TRBJ1-2, with D uncertain. V gave up 0 bases and J gave up 6 bases, with 6 bases separating them. This CDR3 is 12 amino acids long. Germline V gene lookup returns CDR1 SGDLS and CDR2 YYNGEE. The CDR3 loop reads CASSVAGNGYTF. The CDR3 nucleotides read TGTGCCAGCAGCGTAGCCGGGAATGGCTACACCTTC. Variable domain in full (rest from reference TRBV9 and TRBJ1-2): DSGVTQTPKHLITATGQRVTLRCSPRSGDLSVYWYQQSLDQGLQFLIQYYNGEERAKGNILERFSAQQFPDLHSELNLSSLELGDSALYFCASSVAGNGYTFGSGTRLTVV.

This chain uses TRBV30 with TRBJ1-1; a weak D match, TRBD1 (6 bases). There are 13 residues in the CDR3. Germline CDR1 reads GTSNPN; CDR2 reads SVGIG (reference sequence). V shed 4 bases and J shed 8 bases, with 17 bases lying between them. CDR3 nucleotides: TGTGCCTGGATCGGGACACCCCCCCGGGAAGCTTTCTTT. It encodes CAWIGTPPREAFF.

The V call is TRBV5-1, the J call TRBJ2-1; no clear D. The CDR3 has 13 amino acids. Looked up from germline, CDR1 is SGHRS and CDR2 is YFSETQ. The V and J ends lost 4 bases and 6 bases respectively, with 11 bases between them. The CDR3 is CASSPDSPNEQFF. CDR3 DNA sequence: TGCGCCAGCAGCCCAGATTCCCCCAATGAGCAGTTCTTC.

The chain combines TRBV10-3 with TRBJ2-7; TRBD1 matches at 7 bases. Trimming took 8 bases from V and 3 from J; bases not matched to a gene: 7. Germline V lookup: CDR1 ENHRY, CDR2 SYGVKD. This CDR3 comprises 13 residues. CDR3 in DNA: TGTGCCATCGCAGGGGGTTCCTTCTACGAGCAGTACTTC. The encoded protein is CAIAGGSFYEQYF.

The V call is TRBV30, the J call TRBJ1-5; the match to TRBD1 covers 7 bases. With V trimmed by 2 bases and J by 3 bases, 7 bases remained unmatched. The V gene's germline CDR1 is GTSNPN and CDR2 SVGIG (reference sequence). This CDR3 has 15 residues. DNA for the CDR3: TGTGCCTGGAGTAGGGCAGGGGGATTCAATCAGCCCCAGCATTTT. Translated, it gives CAWSRAGGFNQPQHF.

The V and J genes are TRBV4-1 and TRBJ1-1; perhaps TRBD1 as D (6 bases). V lost 1 base to trimming and J lost 8 bases, with 17 bases between them. The CDR3 runs 15 residues. CDR1 is MGHRA, CDR2 YSYEKL, per germline. The CDR3 nucleotides are TGCGCCAGCAGCCAAGGGGGGACACAAATTCGAGAAGCTTTCTTT. This translates into CASSQGGTQIREAFF.

There are a few counts of this clone. This chain joins TRBV19 and TRBJ2-5, with 8 bases identical to TRBD2. The CDR3 contains 18 residues. The trim removed 3 bases at V and 0 bases at J, leaving 12 bases unmatched. CDR1 LNHDA and CDR2 SQIVND come from the germline V gene (reference sequence). The CDR3 nucleotides read TGTGCCAGTAGTATGGTTGGAATAGCGGGGATGTACCAAGAGACCCAGTACTTC. Its translation is CASSMVGIAGMYQETQYF. The whole variable domain, filled in from reference TRBV19 and TRBJ2-5, reads DGGITQSPKYLFRKEGQNVTLSCEQNLNHDAMYWYRQDPGQGLRLIYYSQIVNDFQKGDIAEGYSVSREKKESFPLTVTSAQKNPTAFYLCASSMVGIAGMYQETQYFGPGTRLLVL.

The rearrangement joins TRBV19 to TRBJ2-2, with D perhaps given as TRBD1 or TRBD2 (5 bases each). Germline CDR1 and CDR2: LNHDA and SQIVND (reference sequence). Between the trimmed V and J ends, which lost 11 bases and 7 bases, there was a span of 23 bases. The CDR3 is 15 residues long. In DNA, the CDR3 is TGTGCCGGCTCGCCGGGGCTTAGAGGAGTCGGGGAGCTGTTTTTT. Its translation is CAGSPGLRGVGELFF.

This clone has a handful of counts. The chain has TRBV5-1 and TRBJ1-2; TRBD1 aligns across 9 bases. Germline V gene lookup returns CDR1 SGHRS and CDR2 YFSETQ. Trimming cost V 0 bases and J 2 bases; bases outside gene matches: 8. The CDR3 sequence is 17 residues long. The CDR3 DNA reads TGCGCCAGCAGCTTGGGGGGACAGGGATGGGCCAACTATGGCTACACCTTC. Protein product: CASSLGGQGWANYGYTF. Looking up the rest from reference TRBV5-1 and TRBJ1-2 gives the full variable domain: KAGVTQTPRYLIKTRGQQVTLSCSPISGHRSVSWYQQTPGQGLQFLFEYFSETQRNKGNFPGRFSGRQFSNSRSEMNVSTLELGDSALYLCASSLGGQGWANYGYTFGSGTRLTVV.

This chain connects TRBV6-2 or TRBV6-3 to TRBJ2-7; 7 bases agree with TRBD2. Trimming took 6 bases from V and 1 from J; bases not matched to a gene: 21. CDR1 is MNHEY and CDR2 is SVGEGT in the germline V gene. The CDR3 runs to 19 residues. CDR3 in DNA: TGTGCCAGCAGCTCCCTAGCCGGGAAGTGGGCTAGCGGTTCCTACGAGCAGTACTTC. This translates into CASSSLAGKWASGSYEQYF.

The rearrangement uses TRBV19 and TRBJ1-5; 9 nucleotides line up with TRBD1. The germline V gene has CDR1 LNHDA and CDR2 SQIVND (reference sequence). J lost 1 base, V lost 7 bases, and 8 bases had no gene match. The CDR3 runs 16 residues. CDR3 nucleotide sequence: TGTGCCAGTACCTCGGGACAGGGAATGAGCAATCAGCCCCAGCATTTT. Translation gives CASTSGQGMSNQPQHF.

The rearrangement uses TRBV7-9 and TRBJ1-6, with 7 bases lining up with TRBD1. J was trimmed by 2 bases and V by 6 bases; bases with no gene match: 10. The CDR3 covers 17 residues. The germline V gene encodes CDR1 SEHNR and CDR2 FQNEAQ (reference sequence). Here the CDR3 reads CASSRITGATYNSPLHF. The DNA of the CDR3 is TGTGCCAGCAGTCGTATCACAGGGGCAACCTATAATTCACCCCTCCACTTT.

The V call is TRBV7-6, the J call TRBJ1-3; 7 bases agree with TRBD1. V dropped 1 base and J dropped 0; count of bases not matched to a gene: 9. Germline CDR1 and CDR2: SGHVS and FNYEAQ. This CDR3 region has 18 residues. DNA of the CDR3: TGTGCCAGCAGCTTAGTTTTTGGTCCAGGGGGCTCTGGAAACACCATATATTTT. This gives the protein CASSLVFGPGGSGNTIYF.

This rearrangement joins TRBV27 to TRBJ1-1; D uncertain. This CDR3 has 13 amino acids. Trimming stripped 4 bases from V and 2 bases from J, with 8 bases between. Germline CDR1 is MNHEY and CDR2 is SMNVEV (reference sequence). The DNA of the CDR3 is TGTGCCAGCAGTTACTCTGGTAACACTGAAGCTTTCTTT. As protein: CASSYSGNTEAFF.

The chain uses TRBV7-3 and TRBJ2-3, with D unclear. CDR1 SGHTA and CDR2 FQGTGA come from the germline V gene. V dropped 3 bases and J dropped 2 bases, with 9 bases sitting between them. The CDR3 is 14 residues long. DNA for the CDR3: TGTGCCAGCAGCTTCTCGGGCCTCACAGATACGCAGTATTTT. Its protein is CASSFSGLTDTQYF.

The chain joins TRBV10-3 to TRBJ2-1; possible D gene TRBD1, 5 bases. CDR3 length equals 15 residues. V lost 6 bases, J lost 6 bases, and 18 bases lay in between. Per germline, CDR1 ENHRY and CDR2 SYGVKD. The CDR3: CAIRTDRTELNEQFF. The DNA for the CDR3 is TGTGCCATCAGAACCGACAGAACAGAGCTCAATGAGCAGTTCTTC.

The gene calls are TRBV2 and TRBJ1-1, with D uncertain. CDR3 size: 13 residues. Trimming left V 9 bases short and J 2 bases short, with 13 bases between. From germline, CDR1 is SNHLY and CDR2 FYNNEI. CDR3 amino acids: CASRLTVNTEAFF. CDR3 coding DNA: TGTGCCAGTCGTCTGACGGTAAACACTGAAGCTTTCTTT.

V usage is TRBV30 and J usage is TRBJ1-1; D is perhaps TRBD1 (6 bases). V dropped 6 bases and J dropped 5 bases, with 19 bases sitting between them. The CDR3 is 14 residues long. Germline loops: CDR1 GTSNPN, CDR2 SVGIG (reference sequence). This chain's CDR3 is CACALTGFRTEAFF. The CDR3 nucleotides read TGTGCCTGTGCGTTAACAGGGTTTCGGACTGAAGCTTTCTTT.

This rearrangement joins TRBV5-1 to TRBJ2-5; D not resolved. V was trimmed by 5 bases and J by 7 bases, leaving 21 bases between them. Germline CDR1 SGHRS, CDR2 YFSETQ. The CDR3 is made up of 15 amino acids. As DNA, the CDR3 is TGCGCCAGCAGTCTGGCGTCGCGATCCCCGGGGACCCAGTACTTC. It codes for CASSLASRSPGTQYF.

V gene TRBV9 combines with J gene TRBJ2-7; 7 nucleotides agree with TRBD2. V lost 3 bases to trimming and J lost 0 bases; unmatched junction nucleotides: 3. Germline V gene sequence: CDR1 SGDLS, CDR2 YYNGEE. CDR3 size: 14 residues. DNA of the CDR3: TGTGCCAGCAGCGGTGGACTAGTCTCCTACGAGCAGTACTTC. This codes for CASSGGLVSYEQYF.

The rearrangement links TRBV6-5 to TRBJ2-1; D gene uncertain. The CDR3 is 15 amino acids. CDR1 is MNHEY, CDR2 SVGAGI, per germline. V lost 5 bases and J lost 4, with 15 bases in between. CDR3 in DNA: TGTGCCAGCAGTAACCCTCTCACTGGTTACAATGAGCAGTTCTTC. This encodes CASSNPLTGYNEQFF.

CDR3: CSADGLAGRTGELFF. CDR3 nucleotide sequence: TGCAGCGCCGACGGTCTAGCGGGAAGGACCGGGGAGCTGTTTTTT. The gene calls are TRBV29-1 and TRBJ2-2; 9 bases match TRBD2. V gave up 7 bases and J gave up 5 bases; unmatched junction bases: 11. Per the germline V gene, CDR1 is SQVTM and CDR2 is ANQGSEA. CDR3 size: 15 residues.

V gene TRBV5-1 combines with J gene TRBJ2-7, with 7 bases lining up with TRBD2. Germline lookup yields CDR1 SGHRS and CDR2 YFSETQ. This CDR3 has 14 amino acids. V trimming: 3 bases; J trimming: 2 bases; junction bases outside the gene matches: 5. The CDR3 spells CASSWGGGPYEQYF. The CDR3 DNA reads TGCGCCAGCAGCTGGGGGGGAGGGCCCTACGAGCAGTACTTC.

CDR3 residues: CASSLVSSGSSGNEQFF. The CDR3 nucleotides read TGCGCCAGCAGCTTGGTGTCTAGCGGGAGTAGCGGCAATGAGCAGTTCTTC. The J gene is TRBJ2-1, the V gene TRBV5-1, with 10 bases that match TRBD2. Germline V lookup: CDR1 SGHRS, CDR2 YFSETQ. The CDR3 length is 17 residues. J gave up 6 bases and V 0 bases, and 9 bases lay outside the gene matches.

V gene TRBV10-2 combines with J gene TRBJ2-7; 13 bases align to TRBD2. V shed 6 bases, J shed 7 bases, and the junction held 12 bases outside the gene matches. CDR1 and CDR2 (germline): WSHSY, SAAADI. The CDR3 runs to 16 residues. CDR3: CASRQLAGGPGGEQYF. The CDR3 nucleotides read TGCGCCAGCAGGCAACTAGCGGGAGGGCCAGGAGGAGAGCAGTACTTC.

This clone was picked up one time. This chain joins TRBV6-5 and TRBJ2-2, with 8 bases matching TRBD1. CDR3 length: 15 residues. Germline CDR1 reads MNHEY; CDR2 reads SVGAGI. Trimming cost V 6 bases and J 4 bases; bases outside gene matches: 7. CDR3 sequence (DNA): TGTGCCAGCAGCCCCGGGACAGGATCCACCGGGGAGCTGTTTTTT. Protein sequence: CASSPGTGSTGELFF.

V usage is TRBV7-2 and J usage is TRBJ1-1, with D tentatively TRBD1 (6 bases). From germline, CDR1 is SGHTA and CDR2 FQGNSA. The CDR3 loop spans 18 amino acids. Trimming pared 6 bases from V and 9 bases from J, leaving 32 bases between. The CDR3 loop reads CASRKNVPGVKRGTKAFF. CDR3 bases: TGTGCCAGCAGAAAAAACGTCCCAGGGGTCAAAAGGGGGACGAAAGCTTTCTTT.

This clone was seen more than once but under ten times. The J gene is TRBJ1-1, the V gene TRBV3-1 (or the pseudogene TRBV3-2), with 7 bases aligning to TRBD1. CDR3 length: 14 amino acids. The J segment lost 4 bases and the V segment lost 4 bases, leaving 6 bases of the junction unmatched. The germline CDR1 and CDR2 sequences are LGHDT and YNNKEL (reference sequence). The CDR3 sequence: CASSLRQGPTEAFF. The DNA for the CDR3 is TGTGCCAGCAGCCTAAGACAGGGACCCACTGAAGCTTTCTTT.

The V gene is TRBV9, the J gene TRBJ2-5; D perhaps matches TRBD2 (5 bases). There are 14 residues in the CDR3. Trimming took 4 bases from V and 2 from J, leaving 12 bases between them. CDR1 and CDR2 from the germline V gene are SGDLS and YYNGEE. The CDR3 protein is CASSPSGDQETQYF. The CDR3 nucleotides read TGTGCCAGCAGCCCCTCCGGGGATCAAGAGACCCAGTACTTC.

The chain joins TRBV10-2 to TRBJ2-1, with D possibly TRBD2 on 6 matching bases. V dropped 7 bases and J dropped 6 bases, with 10 bases sitting between them. CDR3 length equals 12 residues. Germline loops: CDR1 WSHSY, CDR2 SAAADI. DNA of the CDR3: TGCGCCAGCACCGGGGACTCCAATGAGCAGTTCTTC. It yields the protein CASTGDSNEQFF.

This chain links TRBV27 with TRBJ1-4; D unclear. The CDR3 runs to 16 residues. Germline CDR1 reads MNHEY; CDR2 reads SMNVEV (reference sequence). V was cut by 4 bases and J by 0 bases, with 12 bases left in between. CDR3: CASSSNRGPTNEKLFF. CDR3 nucleotide sequence: TGTGCCAGCAGTTCGAACCGTGGGCCAACTAATGAAAAACTGTTTTTT.

The rearrangement uses TRBV5-6 and TRBJ2-7, with 10 bases fitting TRBD2. This CDR3 contains 15 residues. V shed 4 bases and J 4 bases; nucleotides not matched to a gene: 8. Per the germline V gene, CDR1 is SGHDT and CDR2 is YYEEEE. The CDR3, as DNA: TGTGCCAGCAGCCCACTCGGACTAGCGGATTACGAGCAGTACTTC. It encodes CASSPLGLADYEQYF.